The 24 T cell receptor beta chains below were found in one sample sequenced in a study of blood T cell repertoires in COVID-19. The assay was immunoSEQ multiplex PCR, and TCRdb's table has in-frame clones only and misses some. The table lists 200,000 or so clones, about 85% of them singletons. Sequencing used peripheral blood. The origin of the receptors is a woman aged 55-70 years who had recovered from COVID-19.

The chain combines TRBV9 with TRBJ2-5; TRBD2 matches at 8 bases. The CDR3 runs 17 residues. Germline lookup yields CDR1 SGDLS and CDR2 YYNGEE. J was trimmed by 0 bases and V by 0 bases; bases with no gene match: 7. The DNA for the CDR3 is TGTGCCAGCAGCGTAGGAGCGGGGGCTATGTACCAAGAGACCCAGTACTTC. Its protein product is CASSVGAGAMYQETQYF.

The chain links TRBV6-2 or TRBV6-3 to TRBJ1-5; TRBD1 matches at 10 bases. The CDR3 contains 16 residues. Trimming at V came to 0 bases and at J to 6 bases, leaving 5 bases not matched to a gene. The germline V gene has CDR1 MNHEY and CDR2 SVGEGT. CDR3 in DNA: TGTGCCAGCAGTTACTCCAGACAGGGGGCTGGTCAGCCCCAGCATTTT. This sequence encodes CASSYSRQGAGQPQHF.

The count of this clone is one. The CDR3 region is CASSPQGPESPLHF. CDR3 bases: TGTGCCAGCTCACCACAGGGGCCGGAGTCACCCCTCCACTTT. The J gene is TRBJ1-6, the V gene TRBV18, with a weak D call TRBD1 (5 bases). Trimming took 1 base from V and 10 from J, leaving 11 bases between them. Germline V lookup: CDR1 KGHSH, CDR2 LQKENI. CDR3 length: 14 amino acids.

Here the CDR3 reads CASSPQAGAYATNEKLFF. For the CDR3, the DNA is TGCGCCAGCAGCCCCCAGGCAGGGGCCTATGCAACTAATGAAAAACTGTTTTTT. The chain links TRBV5-1 to TRBJ1-4, with a possible D match to TRBD1 (6 bases). V was shortened by 4 bases and J by 0 bases, with 19 bases between the two germline ends. CDR1 is SGHRS and CDR2 is YFSETQ in the germline V gene. This CDR3 contains 18 residues.

This rearrangement joins TRBV11-2 to TRBJ2-5; 7 bases line up with TRBD2. Germline V lookup: CDR1 SGHAT, CDR2 FQNNGV. Trimming at V came to 1 base and at J to 7 bases, leaving 0 bases not matched to a gene. The length of the CDR3 is 12 residues. CDR3 nucleotide sequence: TGTGCCAGCAGCTTAGCGGGGGGGACCCAGTACTTC. This gives the protein CASSLAGGTQYF.

The chain carries TRBV5-1 and TRBJ2-1, with TRBD1 identical over 8 bases. The CDR3 extends over 16 amino acids. The junction had 5 bases not matched to a gene; V was cut back by 3 bases and J by 0 bases. Germline V gene lookup returns CDR1 SGHRS and CDR2 YFSETQ. CDR3 loop: CASSSRQGSSYNEQFF. The CDR3 nucleotides read TGCGCCAGCAGCTCAAGACAGGGGAGCTCCTACAATGAGCAGTTCTTC.

This sequence joins TRBV5-4 and TRBJ2-7; D is perhaps TRBD2 (6 bases). With 5 bases removed from V and 0 bases from J, the gap between germline ends came to 9 bases. The CDR3 is made up of 13 amino acids. Looked up from germline, CDR1 is SGHNT and CDR2 is YYREEE (reference sequence). CDR3 sequence (DNA): TGTGCCAGCAGTGGGGGGACCTCCTACGAGCAGTACTTC. Encoded protein: CASSGGTSYEQYF.

This sequence joins TRBV5-4 and TRBJ2-7; unclear D gene. The CDR3 covers 13 residues. CDR1 SGHNT and CDR2 YYREEE come from the germline V gene (reference sequence). V was cut by 2 bases and J by 0 bases, with 6 bases left in between. CDR3 in DNA: TGTGCCAGCAGCTTATACGGCTCCTACGAGCAGTACTTC. As protein: CASSLYGSYEQYF.

This chain uses TRBV12-3 or TRBV12-4 with TRBJ1-2, with D unresolved. This CDR3 is built from 12 residues. V lost 3 bases to trimming and J lost 8 bases, with 10 bases between them. As DNA, the CDR3 is TGTGCCAGCAGTTTTAGTCGTAGCGGCTACACCTTC. This sequence encodes CASSFSRSGYTF.

The chain combines TRBV14 with TRBJ2-5, with a weak D call TRBD1 (6 bases). The CDR3 has 14 amino acids. V was pared by 0 bases and J by 6 bases, with 11 bases between. The germline CDR1 and CDR2 sequences are SGHDN and FVKESK. The CDR3 DNA sequence: TGTGCCAGCAGCCAAGACAGGGGATGGCAGACCCAGTACTTC. Residues: CASSQDRGWQTQYF.

The chain carries TRBV19 and TRBJ1-1; possibly TRBD1 for D (5 bases). This CDR3 contains 16 residues. V was cut by 7 bases and J by 3 bases, with 21 bases left in between. Germline loops: CDR1 LNHDA, CDR2 SQIVND (reference sequence). CDR3 residues: CASTQREGVSDTEAFF. CDR3 in DNA: TGTGCCAGTACCCAAAGGGAAGGGGTGAGTGACACTGAAGCTTTCTTT.

V and J are TRBV25-1 and TRBJ2-1; possibly TRBD2 for D (6 bases). The CDR3 runs to 13 residues. CDR1 is MGHDK and CDR2 is SYGVNS in the germline V gene. Between the trimmed V and J ends, which lost 5 bases and 9 bases, there was a span of 14 bases. The CDR3 nucleotides read TGTGCCAGCAGTCAACGGAGGGATGGTGAGCAGTTCTTC. It is translated as CASSQRRDGEQFF.

The chain combines TRBV5-8 with TRBJ2-7; no reliable D call. V dropped 5 bases and J dropped 3 bases, with 6 bases sitting between them. Germline values: CDR1 SGHTS, CDR2 YDEGEE. CDR3 length: 11 amino acids. CDR3: CASSLVYEQYF. CDR3 DNA: TGTGCCAGCAGTTTAGTCTACGAGCAGTACTTC.

This clone showed up just a few times. The chain has TRBV30 and TRBJ2-7; TRBD1 might be the D (5 bases). CDR3 size: 14 residues. Germline V gives CDR1 GTSNPN, CDR2 SVGIG (reference sequence). Trimming cost V 4 bases and J 6 bases, with 19 bases left between them. This CDR3 reads CAWNGWGGKSEQYF. The CDR3 nucleotides read TGTGCCTGGAATGGGTGGGGCGGCAAGAGCGAGCAGTACTTC.

The chain carries TRBV5-1 and TRBJ1-1, with TRBD1 matching over 8 bases. The CDR3 spans 13 residues. The V segment lost 3 bases and the J segment 9 bases; nucleotides outside the gene matches: 7. Germline lookup yields CDR1 SGHRS and CDR2 YFSETQ. The CDR3 DNA reads TGCGCCAGCAGCTCCTCAGGGGGCCCCCAAGCTTTCTTT. This gives the protein CASSSSGGPQAFF.

The rearrangement links TRBV9 to TRBJ2-3, with 9 bases fitting TRBD2. This CDR3 has 15 residues. Germline-derived CDR1 and CDR2 are SGDLS and YYNGEE. V shed 2 bases, J shed 3 bases, and the junction held 4 bases outside the gene matches. The CDR3 protein is CASSVWRGGTDTQYF. CDR3 nucleotide sequence: TGTGCCAGCAGCGTGTGGCGGGGGGGAACAGATACGCAGTATTTT.

As DNA, the CDR3 is TGTGCCAGCAGTTCAGGGAACTCACCCCTCCACTTT. It is translated as CASSSGNSPLHF. This chain links TRBV6-5 with TRBJ1-6; D may be TRBD1 (5 bases). The length of the CDR3 is 12 residues. V was trimmed by 4 bases and J by 10 bases, leaving 8 bases between them. Germline V gene data show CDR1 as MNHEY and CDR2 as SVGAGI.

The count of this clone is one. The chain uses TRBV18 and TRBJ1-5, with 8 bases lining up with TRBD1. This CDR3 has 15 residues. The J segment lost 3 bases and the V segment lost 3 bases, leaving 4 bases of the junction unmatched. Germline lookup yields CDR1 KGHSH and CDR2 LQKENI. The DNA for the CDR3 is TGTGCCAGCTCACCGGGACAGGCGTTCAATCAGCCCCAGCATTTT. It is translated as CASSPGQAFNQPQHF.

The genes are TRBV9 and TRBJ1-2, with TRBD1 matching 7 bases. Germline lookup yields CDR1 SGDLS and CDR2 YYNGEE. CDR3 size: 15 residues. The ends lost 1 base at V and 7 bases at J; junction bases unmatched: 10. CDR3 bases: TGTGCCAGCAGCGTAAGAGGCAGGGGGTTGAGTGGCTACACCTTC. It codes for CASSVRGRGLSGYTF.

The V call is TRBV30, the J call TRBJ1-2; the match to TRBD1 covers 7 bases. The J segment lost 4 bases and the V segment lost 3 bases, leaving 5 bases of the junction unmatched. Germline values: CDR1 GTSNPN, CDR2 SVGIG (reference sequence). This CDR3 comprises 13 residues. The DNA for the CDR3 is TGTGCCTGGAGGGGACAGAATCCCTATGGCTACACCTTC. It is translated as CAWRGQNPYGYTF.

This sequence joins TRBV6-6 and TRBJ2-2, with 7 bases matching TRBD1. Looked up from germline, CDR1 is MNHNY and CDR2 is SVGAGI (reference sequence). V was pared by 6 bases and J by 2 bases, with 6 bases of the junction left unmatched. There are 15 residues in the CDR3. CDR3 in amino acids: CASSPTGRNTGELFF. In DNA form, the CDR3 reads TGTGCCAGCAGCCCGACAGGGAGAAACACCGGGGAGCTGTTTTTT.

J is TRBJ1-6 and V is TRBV4-1; D gene unclear. Trimming left V 4 bases short and J 0 bases short, with 10 bases between. Germline CDR1 MGHRA, CDR2 YSYEKL. This CDR3 is built from 16 residues. CDR3 residues: CASSPTQVSYNSPLHF. DNA of the CDR3: TGCGCCAGCAGCCCCACCCAGGTCTCCTATAATTCACCCCTCCACTTT.

The chain is built from TRBV2 and TRBJ1-5; D may be TRBD1 (6 bases). This CDR3 contains 14 residues. CDR1 is SNHLY and CDR2 is FYNNEI in the germline V gene. V dropped 10 bases and J dropped 7 bases, with 20 bases sitting between them. The CDR3 DNA sequence: TGTGCCACTAACTGGGGGGGCAGGGACCAGCCCCAGCATTTT. The encoded protein is CATNWGGRDQPQHF.

The chain has TRBV3-1 (or the pseudogene TRBV3-2) and TRBJ1-2, with a weak D call TRBD1 (5 bases). V was shortened by 4 bases and J by 6 bases, with 18 bases between the two germline ends. This CDR3 is 15 amino acids long. Germline V gives CDR1 LGHDT, CDR2 YNNKEL (reference sequence). CDR3 loop: CASSPSPEGLNGYTF. CDR3 DNA: TGTGCCAGCAGCCCCAGTCCTGAGGGACTCAATGGCTACACCTTC.